This T cell receptor beta chain was identified during a study of cytomegalovirus exposure and HLA in healthy donors. Primers for the PCR totalled 60 Vbeta and 13 Jbeta. Profiled with immunoSEQ multiplex PCR; TCRdb holds only in-frame clones, not every one. The sample has roughly 61,000 clones; 80% are singletons. Only one count was recorded for this clone. CDR1 is LNHDA and CDR2 is SQIVND in the germline V gene (reference sequence). Germline trimming cut 4 bases from V and 4 bases from J; bases unmatched to any gene: 4. The CDR3 is made up of 14 amino acids. The origin of this receptor is a male donor in good health and CMV-seronegative. The J gene is TRBJ1-2, the V gene TRBV19, with 9 bases fitting TRBD1. Sequenced material: PBMCs. The CDR3 region is CASSKGTGIYGYTF. DNA for the CDR3: TGTGCCAGTAGTAAAGGGACAGGGATCTATGGCTACACCTTC.